Listed below are T cell receptor beta chains from one sample, sequenced in a study of cytomegalovirus exposure and HLA in healthy donors. Data came from immunoSEQ multiplex PCR; TCRdb stores just in-frame clones and leaves some out. The data show some 200,000 clones, with approximately 59% seen just once and 2.5% to 3% held by the top ten. Specimen: PBMCs. The source is a man aged 40-49 years in good health and CMV-seronegative. CDR3s include the opening cysteine and the closing phenylalanine or tryptophan.

V: TRBV6-1; J: TRBJ2-7; CDR3: CASSEAGTGPYEQYF
V: TRBV7-2; J: TRBJ1-4; CDR3: CASSLDQGAEKLFF
V: TRBV18; J: TRBJ2-1; CDR3: CASSPPSGFDEQFF
V: TRBV5-4; J: TRBJ2-3; CDR3: CASSRTPVAGGLGRNTQYF
V: TRBV19; J: TRBJ1-6; CDR3: CASSVTGTDNSPLHF
V: TRBV7-8; J: TRBJ2-2; CDR3: CASNNGGLTGELFF
V: TRBV6-5; J: TRBJ2-7; CDR3: CASRAPRNEQYF
V: TRBV2; J: TRBJ2-1; CDR3: CASSRGEAATYNEQFF
V: TRBV5-1; J: TRBJ2-5; CDR3: CASSLVTSGQETQYF
V: TRBV18; J: TRBJ2-3; CDR3: CASRPGLASADTQYF
V: TRBV2; J: TRBJ2-1; CDR3: CASSGQGGHNEQFF
V: TRBV19; J: TRBJ2-3; CDR3: CASSMRTGRGDTQYF
V: TRBV19; J: NA; CDR3: CASSKRQVEVYEQYF
V: TRBV7-6; J: TRBJ1-1; CDR3: CASSLNTGLNTEAFF
V: TRBV7-3; J: TRBJ2-3; CDR3: CASRLQGTDTQYF
V: TRBV5-4; J: TRBJ1-2; CDR3: CASSLEGESYGYTF
V: TRBV6-5; J: TRBJ2-2; CDR3: CASSYSTSGSTGELFF
V: TRBV18; J: TRBJ1-5; CDR3: CASSSDLGNQPQHF
V: TRBV14; J: TRBJ2-2; CDR3: CASSLRGNTGELFF
V: TRBV11-2; J: TRBJ2-7; CDR3: CASSFGSSYEQYF
V: TRBV7-2; J: TRBJ2-6; CDR3: CASSLDRAGANVLTF
V: TRBV4-3; J: TRBJ1-2; CDR3: CASSLPGGVGGYTF
V: TRBV7-3; J: TRBJ1-1; CDR3: CASSITPNTEAFF
V: TRBV29-1; J: TRBJ1-1; CDR3: CSVEEITGFTEAFF
V: TRBV6-1; J: TRBJ2-7; CDR3: CASSVWGQGASYEQYF
V: TRBV7-9; J: TRBJ2-1; CDR3: CSSSSPGQGRNEQFF
V: TRBV18; J: TRBJ2-3; CDR3: CASSPSQGRGDTQYF
V: TRBV7-2; J: TRBJ2-5; CDR3: CASSVMGQSQETQYF
V: TRBV27; J: TRBJ1-6; CDR3: CASRTGSYNSPLHF
V: TRBV29-1; J: TRBJ2-2; CDR3: CSVVGYTGDNTGELFF
V: TRBV27; J: TRBJ2-1; CDR3: CASSHQARALREQFF
V: TRBV5-1; J: TRBJ2-2; CDR3: CASSLGRQNTGELFF
V: TRBV5-1; J: TRBJ2-1; CDR3: CASRGAGLGGEEQFF
V: TRBV21-1; J: TRBJ2-6; CDR3: CASSNPDSSSGANVLTF
V: TRBV7-9; J: TRBJ2-7; CDR3: CASSFRTDNRDEQYF
V: TRBV9; J: TRBJ2-3; CDR3: CASSSGTSGSTDTQYF
V: TRBV6-5; J: TRBJ2-1; CDR3: CASSYSGAGDNEQFF
V: TRBV11-2; J: TRBJ2-7; CDR3: CASSFPGATSEQYF
V: TRBV6-6; J: TRBJ2-7; CDR3: CASTEDRILYEQYF
V: TRBV7-2; J: TRBJ2-7; CDR3: CASSQAVGPSSYEQYF
V: TRBV19; J: TRBJ2-3; CDR3: CASSGTGGSDTQYF
V: TRBV7-9; J: TRBJ1-1; CDR3: CASSLSNRGETEAFF
V: TRBV19; J: TRBJ1-2; CDR3: CASSWDSWGYTF
V: TRBV10-2; J: TRBJ2-5; CDR3: CASTGGVGETQYF
V: TRBV7-9; J: TRBJ2-1; CDR3: CASSPPGGYNEQFF
V: TRBV7-8; J: TRBJ2-7; CDR3: CASSLERAPRVAEQYF
V: TRBV11-2; J: TRBJ2-7; CDR3: CASRAGVRLADEQYF
V: TRBV5-6; J: TRBJ1-1; CDR3: CASSPGQGNTEAFF
V: TRBV30; J: TRBJ2-7; CDR3: CAWSGGGEQYF
V: TRBV27; J: TRBJ1-5; CDR3: CASSFSGDQPQHF